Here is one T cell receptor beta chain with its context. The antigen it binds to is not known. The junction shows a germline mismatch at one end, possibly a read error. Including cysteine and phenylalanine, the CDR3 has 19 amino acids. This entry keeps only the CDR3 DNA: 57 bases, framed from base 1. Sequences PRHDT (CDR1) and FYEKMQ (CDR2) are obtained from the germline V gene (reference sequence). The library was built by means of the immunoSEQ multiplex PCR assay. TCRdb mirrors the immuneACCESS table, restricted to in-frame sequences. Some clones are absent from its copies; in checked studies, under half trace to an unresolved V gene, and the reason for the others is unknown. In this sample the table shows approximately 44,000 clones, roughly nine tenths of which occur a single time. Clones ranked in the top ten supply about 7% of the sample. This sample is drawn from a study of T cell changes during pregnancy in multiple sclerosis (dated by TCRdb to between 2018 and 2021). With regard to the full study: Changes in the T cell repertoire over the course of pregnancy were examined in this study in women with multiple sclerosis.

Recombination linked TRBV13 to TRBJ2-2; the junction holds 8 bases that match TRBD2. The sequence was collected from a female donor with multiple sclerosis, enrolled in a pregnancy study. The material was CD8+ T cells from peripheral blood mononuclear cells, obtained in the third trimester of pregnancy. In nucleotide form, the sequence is TGTGCCAGCAGCTTACTAGGGTTCGGGCGGGGGGCCAACACCGGTGAGCTGTTTTTT. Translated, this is CASSLLGFGRGANTGELFF.